A single sample gave rise to the 27 T cell receptor beta chains below, sequenced in a study of blood T cell repertoires in COVID-19 (dated by TCRdb to about 2020). Library method: the immunoSEQ multiplex PCR assay. The immuneACCESS repertoire file appears here via TCRdb, limited to in-frame rearrangements. These files lack a portion of the clones; in checked studies, under half of the deficit traces to unresolved V genes, and the cause of the others is not known. The sample profile shows under 45,000 clones; 80% to 90% of them were found once. The top ten clonotypes cover about a tenth of the sample. Sequenced sample: peripheral blood. The receptors originated from a human donor in a cohort sampled during active COVID-19.

This clone was detected once. V gene TRBV6-2 or TRBV6-3 combines with J gene TRBJ1-3; TRBD1 might be the D (5 bases). The germline V gene has CDR1 MNHEY and CDR2 SVGEGT. This CDR3 comprises 13 residues. Deletions cut 6 bases from V and 4 bases from J, with 10 bases between. CDR3 coding DNA: TGTGCCAGCAGCCCTCGACAGGGAAACACCATATATTTT. It codes for CASSPRQGNTIYF.

This chain connects TRBV27 to TRBJ2-4; 11 bases fit TRBD1. The CDR3 totals 16 residues. J gave up 6 bases and V 2 bases, and 6 bases lay outside the gene matches. Per germline, CDR1 MNHEY and CDR2 SMNVEV (reference sequence). In DNA form, the CDR3 reads TGTGCCAGCAGTTTAAGAACAGGGACAGGGGGAAACATTCAGTACTTC. This codes for CASSLRTGTGGNIQYF.

The rearrangement joins TRBV4-2 to TRBJ1-1, with unresolved D. Trimming took 4 bases from V and 3 from J, leaving 12 bases between them. The CDR3 loop spans 14 amino acids. CDR1 and CDR2 from the germline V gene are LGHNA and YNFKEQ. CDR3 protein: CASSPRGADTEAFF. CDR3 DNA sequence: TGTGCCAGCAGCCCCCGGGGAGCCGACACTGAAGCTTTCTTT.

This chain connects TRBV11-1 to TRBJ1-2; maybe TRBD1 (5 bases). Germline V lookup: CDR1 SGHAT, CDR2 FQDESV (reference sequence). The CDR3 is 13 amino acids. The V and J ends lost 2 bases and 2 bases respectively, with 6 bases between them. DNA for the CDR3: TGTGCCAGCAGCTTACCAGGGAACTATGGCTACACCTTC. It yields the protein CASSLPGNYGYTF. Full variable domain (rest looked up from reference TRBV11-1 and TRBJ1-2): EAEVAQSPRYKITEKSQAVAFWCDPISGHATLYWYRQILGQGPELLVQFQDESVVDDSQLPKDRFSAERLKGVDSTLKIQPAELGDSAMYLCASSLPGNYGYTFGSGTRLTVV.

The chain uses TRBV6-5 and TRBJ1-1; TRBD1 matches at 7 bases. This CDR3 contains 13 residues. V lost 5 bases and J lost 5; bases outside the gene matches: 5. Per germline, CDR1 MNHEY and CDR2 SVGAGI. The CDR3, as DNA: TGTGCCAGCAGTCGACAGGGTGGGACTGAAGCTTTCTTT. Residues: CASSRQGGTEAFF.

The chain has TRBV11-2 and TRBJ1-6, with 9 bases aligning to TRBD1. Germline V gene lookup returns CDR1 SGHAT and CDR2 FQNNGV. The CDR3 has 14 residues. The ends lost 5 bases at V and 8 bases at J; junction bases unmatched: 4. The CDR3 loop reads CASSQGQGDSPLHF. CDR3 bases: TGTGCCAGCAGCCAGGGACAGGGTGATTCACCCCTCCACTTT.

The CDR3: CSARTGGVYGYTF. The CDR3 DNA is TGCAGCGCCCGGACAGGGGGCGTCTATGGCTACACCTTC. This chain connects TRBV29-1 to TRBJ1-2, with 11 bases fitting TRBD1. J lost 4 bases, V lost 7 bases, and 5 bases had no gene match. The CDR3 spans 13 residues. In germline, CDR1 is SQVTM, CDR2 ANQGSEA.

The chain combines TRBV5-1 with TRBJ2-1, with D possibly TRBD1 on 5 matching bases. Germline loops: CDR1 SGHRS, CDR2 YFSETQ. V was pared by 0 bases and J by 4 bases, with 11 bases between. The CDR3 runs 15 residues. CDR3 loop: CASSLEAGWYNEQFF. CDR3 sequence (DNA): TGCGCCAGCAGCTTGGAGGCAGGGTGGTACAATGAGCAGTTCTTC.

This chain links TRBV5-1 with TRBJ1-1; a weak D match, TRBD1 (6 bases). CDR3 length: 15 residues. With 5 bases removed from V and 4 bases from J, the gap between germline ends came to 18 bases. Germline assignment: CDR1 SGHRS and CDR2 YFSETQ. The CDR3 region has the DNA TGCGCCAGCAGGGATCTACAGGGAGTCGGCACTGAAGCTTTCTTT. Encoded protein: CASRDLQGVGTEAFF.

V gene TRBV13 combines with J gene TRBJ1-1; D unresolved. The V gene lost 5 bases and the J gene lost 0 bases, with 7 bases spanning the gap. CDR1 and CDR2 (germline): PRHDT, FYEKMQ (reference sequence). The CDR3 contains 13 residues. The CDR3 sequence is CASSRHMNTEAFF. CDR3 nucleotide sequence: TGTGCCAGCAGCCGACATATGAACACTGAAGCTTTCTTT.

J is TRBJ2-7 and V is TRBV7-3, with D tentatively TRBD1 (6 bases). CDR3 length equals 13 residues. Germline values: CDR1 SGHTA, CDR2 FQGTGA. Trimming took off 2 bases at V and 3 bases at J, with 8 bases between the two ends. Here the CDR3 reads CASSLVRGYEQYF. In nucleotides, the CDR3 is TGTGCCAGCAGCTTAGTCAGGGGCTACGAGCAGTACTTC.

This chain connects TRBV5-1 to TRBJ2-1; 11 bases map to TRBD2. CDR1 is SGHRS and CDR2 is YFSETQ in the germline V gene. V lost 4 bases to trimming and J lost 6 bases; unmatched junction nucleotides: 9. The CDR3 has 16 amino acids. The CDR3 region is CASSPGGLAELNEQFF. The CDR3 DNA sequence: TGCGCCAGCAGCCCGGGGGGACTAGCGGAACTCAATGAGCAGTTCTTC.

This clone appeared a single time. The gene calls are TRBV19 and TRBJ2-5, with 8 bases aligning to TRBD2. V lost 4 bases, J lost 3 bases, and 10 bases stayed unmatched. Germline values: CDR1 LNHDA, CDR2 SQIVND (reference sequence). The CDR3 loop spans 16 amino acids. As DNA, the CDR3 is TGTGCCAGTAGTACTATCGAGGCGGGGGGAAAAGAGACCCAGTACTTC. Translation: CASSTIEAGGKETQYF.

V usage is TRBV7-8 and J usage is TRBJ2-3, with D tentatively TRBD2 (6 bases). The CDR3 is 13 amino acids. CDR1 SGHVS and CDR2 FQNEAQ come from the germline V gene. V dropped 10 bases and J dropped 0 bases, with 11 bases sitting between them. CDR3 nucleotide sequence: TGTGCCACCTGGAGCGGGAGCACAGATACGCAGTATTTT. It translates to CATWSGSTDTQYF.

This sequence joins TRBV19 and TRBJ1-2, with D tentatively TRBD1 (5 bases). The CDR3 is 13 residues long. V lost 7 bases, J lost 2 bases, and 11 bases lay in between. Looked up from germline, CDR1 is LNHDA and CDR2 is SQIVND (reference sequence). The CDR3 sequence: CASKSAGNYGYTF. Written as DNA, the CDR3 is TGTGCCAGTAAGTCTGCAGGGAACTATGGCTACACCTTC.

The V and J genes are TRBV7-8 and TRBJ2-3, with TRBD2 as a possible D gene (5 bases). Trimming left V 5 bases short and J 5 bases short, with 23 bases between. Germline-derived CDR1 and CDR2 are SGHVS and FQNEAQ. CDR3 length: 17 amino acids. The CDR3 here is CASSRSGGVGVGDTQYF. The CDR3, as DNA: TGTGCCAGCAGCCGTAGTGGAGGAGTCGGAGTGGGAGATACGCAGTATTTT.

Details on this clone: This same CDR3 is encoded by further DNA sequences in the sample. This sequence joins TRBV28 and TRBJ1-1; no definite D call. Trimming pared 3 bases from V and 0 bases from J, leaving 8 bases between. Germline assignment: CDR1 MDHEN and CDR2 SYDVKM. The CDR3 extends over 14 amino acids. The DNA for the CDR3 is TGTGCCAGCAGTTTTCAGAACATGAACACTGAAGCTTTCTTT. Translating it yields CASSFQNMNTEAFF.

The chain has TRBV19 and TRBJ1-2; unclear D gene. CDR3 length equals 13 residues. Looked up from germline, CDR1 is LNHDA and CDR2 is SQIVND (reference sequence). Trimming stripped 1 base from V and 5 bases from J, with 8 bases between. The CDR3 region is CASSIGGGYGYTF. The CDR3 nucleotides are TGTGCCAGTAGTATAGGCGGAGGGTATGGCTACACCTTC. The variable domain in full, with the rest retrieved from reference TRBV19 and TRBJ1-2, is DGGITQSPKYLFRKEGQNVTLSCEQNLNHDAMYWYRQDPGQGLRLIYYSQIVNDFQKGDIAEGYSVSREKKESFPLTVTSAQKNPTAFYLCASSIGGGYGYTFGSGTRLTVV.

Here the CDR3 reads CASSEARFQGGTGELFF. The CDR3 coding sequence is TGTGCCAGCAGTGAAGCCCGTTTCCAGGGTGGCACCGGGGAGCTGTTTTTT. This chain uses TRBV6-1 with TRBJ2-2; perhaps TRBD1 as D (5 bases). Germline CDR1 is MNHNS and CDR2 is SASEGT. Trimming shortened V by 0 bases and J by 4 bases, and 15 bases separated the two germline ends. CDR3 length: 17 residues.

The rearrangement links TRBV19 to TRBJ1-2, with 7 nucleotides matching TRBD1. The CDR3 is 14 amino acids. The V segment lost 5 bases and the J segment 12 bases; nucleotides outside the gene matches: 15. Germline assignment: CDR1 LNHDA and CDR2 SQIVND (reference sequence). The CDR3 nucleotides are TGTGCCAGTAGTGCTGGACAGGATGGCTACTCTCACACCTTC. It specifies CASSAGQDGYSHTF.

In nucleotides, the CDR3 is TGTGCCAGCTCCGGGGGACAGATCCCAGCTAACTATGGCTACACCTTC. Amino acids: CASSGGQIPANYGYTF. The V call is TRBV18, the J call TRBJ1-2; 7 nucleotides agree with TRBD1. The CDR3 is 16 residues long. Trimming at V came to 6 bases and at J to 0 bases, leaving 10 bases not matched to a gene. In germline, CDR1 is KGHSH, CDR2 LQKENI.

The chain has TRBV7-2 and TRBJ2-3; TRBD2 matches 9 bases. V was pared by 5 bases and J by 3 bases, with 12 bases of the junction left unmatched. CDR1 and CDR2 from the germline V gene are SGHTA and FQGNSA. The CDR3 covers 17 residues. The CDR3 nucleotides read TGTGCCAGCAGCCCCCATAGGGCGGGGGGGAAGACAGATACGCAGTATTTT. Translated: CASSPHRAGGKTDTQYF.

This clone occurred once. This chain joins TRBV30 and TRBJ1-4, with TRBD1 as a possible D gene (6 bases). The CDR3 runs to 15 residues. Germline CDR1 reads GTSNPN; CDR2 reads SVGIG (reference sequence). The ends were cut back, 3 bases at V and 2 bases at J, with 13 bases in the middle. The CDR3 DNA reads TGTGCCTGGAGCGGCAGGGGAACTACTAATGAAAAACTGTTTTTT. Protein: CAWSGRGTTNEKLFF.

The genes are TRBV18 and TRBJ2-7, with a possible D match to TRBD2 (5 bases). Germline CDR1 reads KGHSH; CDR2 reads LQKENI. The V end lost 6 bases, the J end lost 0 bases, and 24 bases lay between the germline ends. This CDR3 region has 18 residues. The CDR3 region is CASSTERRGARSSYEQYF. The CDR3 DNA reads TGTGCCAGCTCTACGGAGAGACGGGGAGCCCGGAGCTCCTACGAGCAGTACTTC.

This chain connects TRBV9 to TRBJ1-2, with D possibly being TRBD1 (5 bases). Trimming pared 0 bases from V and 8 bases from J, leaving 14 bases between. Per germline, CDR1 SGDLS and CDR2 YYNGEE. This CDR3 comprises 14 residues. In nucleotides, the CDR3 is TGTGCCAGCAGCGTAGATCTAGGGGCGGGAGGCTACACCTTC. Its translation: CASSVDLGAGGYTF.

V usage is TRBV7-2 and J usage is TRBJ1-3; D unresolved. Germline V gene sequence: CDR1 SGHTA, CDR2 FQGNSA. Trimming removed 5 bases at V and 2 bases at J, with 13 bases between. CDR3 size: 15 residues. CDR3 residues: CASSPSPRPGNTIYF. As DNA, the CDR3 is TGTGCCAGCAGCCCGAGCCCCCGTCCTGGAAACACCATATATTTT.

The V gene is TRBV6-5, the J gene TRBJ2-6; no clear D gene. From germline, CDR1 is MNHEY and CDR2 SVGAGI. Trimming removed 6 bases from V and 4 bases from J, with 4 bases in between. The CDR3 extends over 12 amino acids. The CDR3 nucleotides read TGTGCCAGCAGGGCCGGGGCCAACGTCCTGACTTTC. Translated: CASRAGANVLTF.